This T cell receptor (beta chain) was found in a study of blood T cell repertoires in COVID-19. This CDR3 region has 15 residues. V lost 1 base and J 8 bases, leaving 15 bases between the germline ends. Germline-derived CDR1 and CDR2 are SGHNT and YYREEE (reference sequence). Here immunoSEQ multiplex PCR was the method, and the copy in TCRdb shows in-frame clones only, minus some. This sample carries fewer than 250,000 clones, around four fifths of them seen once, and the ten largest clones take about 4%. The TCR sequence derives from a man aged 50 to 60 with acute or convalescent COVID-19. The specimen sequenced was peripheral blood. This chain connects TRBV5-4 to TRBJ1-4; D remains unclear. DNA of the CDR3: TGTGCCAGCAGCTTGTTGGGAGAGAAAGGGGAAAAACTGTTTTTT. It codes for CASSLLGEKGEKLFF.